This T cell receptor beta chain was profiled in a study of naive and memory T cell subsets. CMV status came from CD4+ T cell IFNgamma after overnight CMV lysate stimulation of fresh PBMCs. This clonotype was seen more than once but under ten times. The ends were cut back, 4 bases at V and 4 bases at J, with 23 bases in the middle. The CDR3 totals 18 residues. Germline V gives CDR1 MDHEN, CDR2 SYDVKM. An equimolar mix of two oligonucleotides served as the beta constant-region primer for TRBC1 and TRBC2. Ligated cDNA was amplified by four rounds of PCR with nested alpha and beta constant-region primers and SP2. The cDNA 3' end received a ligated single-stranded oligonucleotide carrying the SP2 primer and a 12-nucleotide UMI. TCRdb recomputed calls from the UMI-ligation and nested PCR reads with MiXCR, one row per CDR3 protein. This table holds around 130,000 distinct CDR3 sequences, around a third found once.

Input material: central memory CD4+ T cells from blood. The chain joins TRBV28 to TRBJ2-1; D may match TRBD1 or TRBD2 (5 bases each). The origin of this receptor is a human donor in good health. Here the CDR3 DNA reads TGTGCCAGCAGTTCCAAGCCCGGGACCTTGGGGATATACAATGAGCAGTTCTTC. Translated, it gives CASSSKPGTLGIYNEQFF.